This TCR beta chain was sequenced for a study of T-cell memory formation after mild COVID-19. The wider study: There were largely donor-specific TCR clusters.

Germline CDR1 and CDR2: DFQATT and SNEGSKA (reference sequence). Trimming took off 3 bases at V and 8 bases at J, with 10 bases between the two ends. CDR3 length: 11 amino acids. 5'RACE with constant-segment primers built TCRalpha and TCRbeta cDNA libraries with UMIs. TCRdb recomputed calls from the 5' RACE reads with MiXCR, one row per CDR3 protein. The repertoire holds hundreds of thousands of distinct CDR3 sequences, 23% seen once, with around 13% in the top ten. At least ten counts were recorded for this clonotype. This receptor was identified in an adult woman who had mild COVID-19 (a few samples of this study predate the infection). Cell type and time point are not known. Sequenced sample: PBMCs or a T cell subset sorted from them (not recorded which). The chain links TRBV20-1 to TRBJ1-2; possible D gene TRBD1, 5 bases. CDR3 amino acids: CSASGDGGYTF. As DNA, the CDR3 is TGCAGTGCTAGTGGGGACGGAGGCTACACCTTC.